Below are 22 T cell receptor beta chains sequenced from a single sample in a study of shared clonotypes between healthy human individuals. Data came from immunoSEQ multiplex PCR; TCRdb stores just in-frame clones and leaves some out. This sample has approximately 2,300,000 clones; 92% occur once, and the top ten carry 0.37%. Sequencing was done on a sample of naive CD4+ T cells from PBMCs. Regarding subset: CD45RA+ positively selected. These receptors were obtained from a man in his late teens or twenties in good health. Some clones in this sample may be carry-over from other donors' samples.

This chain uses TRBV11-2 with TRBJ1-1, with D possibly being TRBD1 (5 bases). The V end lost 5 bases, the J end lost 0 bases, and 10 bases lay between the germline ends. Germline CDR1 and CDR2: SGHAT and FQNNGV. This CDR3 is 14 amino acids long. In DNA, the CDR3 is TGTGCCAGCAGCCGGGACGGGATGAACACTGAAGCTTTCTTT. Protein: CASSRDGMNTEAFF.

The gene calls are TRBV5-4 and TRBJ2-3, with TRBD2 matching over 8 bases. V shed 4 bases, J shed 6 bases, and the junction held 16 bases outside the gene matches. From germline, CDR1 is SGHNT and CDR2 YYREEE (reference sequence). The CDR3 extends over 17 amino acids. The CDR3 DNA follows: TGTGCCAGCAGCGCCGCCGGGACTAGAAGGTTATTGGATACGCAGTATTTT. Residues: CASSAAGTRRLLDTQYF.

CDR3 in amino acids: CSSLGQREGTDTQYF. CDR3 in DNA: TGCAGCTCTTTAGGGCAGCGGGAGGGCACAGATACGCAGTATTTT. The gene calls are TRBV29-1 and TRBJ2-3, with 9 bases identical to TRBD2. The CDR3 is 15 amino acids. The trim removed 8 bases at V and 1 base at J, leaving 10 bases unmatched. Germline CDR1 SQVTM, CDR2 ANQGSEA.

The chain has TRBV9 and TRBJ2-1; a possible D gene is TRBD1 (5 bases). V shed 0 bases and J shed 4 bases, with 8 bases lying between them. The germline V gene has CDR1 SGDLS and CDR2 YYNGEE. CDR3 size: 14 residues. CDR3 sequence reads: CASSVAGQYNEQFF. DNA for the CDR3: TGTGCCAGCAGCGTAGCAGGGCAGTACAATGAGCAGTTCTTC.

This chain joins TRBV2 and TRBJ2-7; D remains unclear. The germline V gene has CDR1 SNHLY and CDR2 FYNNEI. Trimming pared 6 bases from V and 4 bases from J, leaving 16 bases between. CDR3 size: 14 residues. The CDR3 nucleotides read TGTGCCAGCAGGGTGCTTTTCGTGAATTACGAGCAGTACTTC. Encoded protein: CASRVLFVNYEQYF.

The chain uses TRBV5-4 and TRBJ2-1, with a weak D call TRBD1 (5 bases). Per the germline V gene, CDR1 is SGHNT and CDR2 is YYREEE (reference sequence). The CDR3 is 14 residues long. V lost 5 bases to trimming and J lost 4 bases, with 13 bases between them. The CDR3 DNA reads TGTGCCAGCAGTCTTCCCAGGGTTTACAATGAGCAGTTCTTC. This codes for CASSLPRVYNEQFF.

The CDR3 loop reads CASSLDRGEDTQYF. In DNA form, the CDR3 reads TGTGCCAGCAGCCTGGACAGAGGGGAAGATACGCAGTATTTT. The rearrangement uses TRBV7-3 and TRBJ2-3; TRBD1 is a possible D gene (6 bases). Germline V gene lookup returns CDR1 SGHTA and CDR2 FQGTGA. The CDR3 contains 14 residues. V was pared by 5 bases and J by 5 bases, with 14 bases between.

V is TRBV7-9 and J is TRBJ2-5; 10 bases are shared with TRBD2. This CDR3 is 17 amino acids long. The V gene's germline CDR1 is SEHNR and CDR2 FQNEAQ (reference sequence). V gave up 2 bases and J gave up 6 bases; unmatched junction bases: 12. The CDR3 spells CASSLFPAAGGGKTQYF. The CDR3 bases are TGTGCCAGCAGCTTATTCCCCGCAGCGGGGGGGGGAAAGACCCAGTACTTC.

The chain uses TRBV7-9 and TRBJ2-3, with TRBD2 matching over 7 bases. Germline CDR1 SEHNR, CDR2 FQNEAQ (reference sequence). V shed 4 bases, J shed 0 bases, and the junction held 7 bases outside the gene matches. The CDR3 consists of 16 residues. CDR3 amino acids: CASSSRREASTDTQYF. The CDR3, as DNA: TGTGCCAGCAGCTCTCGTCGGGAGGCTAGCACAGATACGCAGTATTTT.

This chain links TRBV5-4 with TRBJ1-2; D ambiguous. The CDR3 length is 15 residues. Trimming removed 4 bases at V and 7 bases at J, with 20 bases between. Germline V CDR1 and CDR2: SGHNT, YYREEE (reference sequence). The CDR3 reads CASSMTQGWGRGYTF. The CDR3 DNA follows: TGTGCCAGCAGCATGACACAAGGTTGGGGTCGTGGCTACACCTTC.

This clone is a singleton in its sample. The chain is built from TRBV25-1 and TRBJ2-7; the D is unclear. The germline V and J ends were trimmed by 3 bases and 11 bases, with 14 bases remaining between them. The germline gives CDR1 MGHDK, CDR2 SYGVNS. The CDR3 length is 12 residues. The CDR3 sequence is CASSDHVGKEYF. The CDR3 DNA sequence: TGTGCCAGCAGTGATCATGTGGGAAAGGAGTACTTC.

As concerns this clone: This same CDR3 is encoded by further DNA sequences in the sample. V and J are TRBV5-1 and TRBJ1-4, with 10 positions matching TRBD1. Trimming took 4 bases from V and 0 from J; bases not matched to a gene: 0. Germline V gives CDR1 SGHRS, CDR2 YFSETQ. The CDR3 has 15 amino acids. In nucleotides, the CDR3 is TGCGCCAGCAGCGGACAGGGGGCAACTAATGAAAAACTGTTTTTT. It is translated as CASSGQGATNEKLFF.

This sequence joins TRBV7-8 and TRBJ1-1; D is undetermined. The V end was cut by 0 bases, the J end by 3 bases, with 11 bases between. CDR1 and CDR2 (germline): SGHVS, FQNEAQ. The CDR3 is 15 amino acids. In DNA, the CDR3 is TGTGCCAGCAGCTTAGCTACGACATTTTACACTGAAGCTTTCTTT. Protein: CASSLATTFYTEAFF. Drawing the rest from reference TRBV7-8 and TRBJ1-1, the complete variable domain is GAGVSQSPRYKVAKRGQDVALRCDPISGHVSLFWYQQALGQGPEFLTYFQNEAQLDKSGLPSDRFFAERPEGSVSTLKIQRTQQEDSAVYLCASSLATTFYTEAFFGQGTRLTVV.

The chain uses TRBV5-1 and TRBJ1-2; no definite D call. CDR1 is SGHRS and CDR2 is YFSETQ in the germline V gene. This CDR3 is built from 14 residues. Trimming took off 2 bases at V and 8 bases at J, with 16 bases between the two ends. The CDR3 protein is CASSLWGREWGYTF. CDR3 nucleotides: TGCGCCAGCAGCTTATGGGGTCGGGAGTGGGGCTACACCTTC.

This chain connects TRBV28 to TRBJ1-5, with a weak D call TRBD1 (5 bases). This CDR3 comprises 14 residues. V was cut by 4 bases and J by 7 bases, with 14 bases left in between. Germline CDR1 and CDR2: MDHEN and SYDVKM. CDR3 DNA: TGTGCCAGCAGTTCTGGGGGGATAGGGCAGCCCCAGCATTTT. Protein: CASSSGGIGQPQHF.

V is TRBV2 and J is TRBJ2-7, with 7 bases fitting TRBD1. V dropped 7 bases and J dropped 6; count of bases not matched to a gene: 15. The CDR3 covers 15 residues. CDR1 is SNHLY, CDR2 FYNNEI, per germline. The CDR3 loop reads CASIQEQGVRSEQYF. DNA for the CDR3: TGTGCCAGCATTCAGGAGCAGGGGGTTAGGAGCGAGCAGTACTTC. Looking up the rest from reference TRBV2 and TRBJ2-7 gives the full variable domain: EPEVTQTPSHQVTQMGQEVILRCVPISNHLYFYWYRQILGQKVEFLVSFYNNEISEKSEIFDDQFSVERPDGSNFTLKIRSTKLEDSAMYFCASIQEQGVRSEQYFGPGTRLTVT.

V is TRBV2 and J is TRBJ2-5; 8 bases match TRBD1. Germline V lookup: CDR1 SNHLY, CDR2 FYNNEI. The CDR3 loop spans 14 amino acids. The J segment lost 3 bases and the V segment lost 7 bases, leaving 7 bases of the junction unmatched. CDR3 region: CASTLRGREETQYF. CDR3 nucleotide sequence: TGTGCCAGCACACTCAGGGGGCGAGAAGAGACCCAGTACTTC.

This chain links TRBV15 with TRBJ1-4; D perhaps matches TRBD1 (5 bases). Trimming cost V 0 bases and J 8 bases, with 10 bases left between them. The CDR3 loop spans 14 amino acids. Germline CDR1 is LNHNV and CDR2 is YYDKDF (reference sequence). The CDR3 region has the DNA TGTGCCACCAGCAGAGAGGCAGGGAGGGAAAAACTGTTTTTT. Encoded protein: CATSREAGREKLFF.

The rearrangement uses TRBV7-3 and TRBJ2-5; tentative D call: TRBD2 (5 bases). Deletions cut 2 bases from V and 8 bases from J, with 6 bases between. This CDR3 spans 11 amino acids. Germline CDR1 and CDR2: SGHTA and FQGTGA. CDR3 loop: CASSLGRTQYF. The CDR3 DNA reads as TGTGCCAGCAGCTTAGGGAGAACCCAGTACTTC.

This chain links TRBV30 with TRBJ2-1; D is possibly TRBD2 (6 bases). This CDR3 has 16 amino acids. V lost 2 bases and J 0 bases, leaving 14 bases between the germline ends. Germline V lookup: CDR1 GTSNPN, CDR2 SVGIG (reference sequence). The CDR3 nucleotides are TGTGCCTGGAGTTCCCCTGCGGGGAGCTCCTACAATGAGCAGTTCTTC. This translates into CAWSSPAGSSYNEQFF.

V is TRBV11-3 and J is TRBJ2-1; TRBD2 agrees at 8 bases. The CDR3 spans 15 residues. Germline CDR1 SGHNT, CDR2 YENEEA. The ends lost 5 bases at V and 7 bases at J; junction bases unmatched: 10. CDR3 DNA: TGTGCCAGCAGCGAAACGGGGGGGAGCTGGAATGAGCAGTTCTTC. Protein: CASSETGGSWNEQFF.

V is TRBV7-7 and J is TRBJ2-1; D remains unclear. Trimming stripped 5 bases from V and 2 bases from J, with 7 bases between. Germline V CDR1 and CDR2: SSHAT, FNYEAQ (reference sequence). The CDR3 loop spans 13 amino acids. In DNA, the CDR3 is TGTGCCAGCAGCCAGGACGCCTACAATGAGCAGTTCTTC. The encoded protein is CASSQDAYNEQFF.